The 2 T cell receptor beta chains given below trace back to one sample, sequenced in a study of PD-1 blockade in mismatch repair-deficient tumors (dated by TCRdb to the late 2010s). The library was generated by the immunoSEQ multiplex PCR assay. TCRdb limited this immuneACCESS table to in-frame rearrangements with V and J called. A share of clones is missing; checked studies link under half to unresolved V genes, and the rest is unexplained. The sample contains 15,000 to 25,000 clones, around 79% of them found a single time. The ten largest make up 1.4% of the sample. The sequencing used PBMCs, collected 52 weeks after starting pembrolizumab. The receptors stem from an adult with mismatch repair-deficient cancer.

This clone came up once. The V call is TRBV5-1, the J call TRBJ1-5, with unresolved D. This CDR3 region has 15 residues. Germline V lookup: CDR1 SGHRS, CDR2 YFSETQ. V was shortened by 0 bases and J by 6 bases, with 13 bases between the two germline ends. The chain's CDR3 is CASSLAGRAGQPQHF. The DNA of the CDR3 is TGCGCCAGCAGCTTGGCCGGGAGGGCCGGTCAGCCCCAGCATTTT.

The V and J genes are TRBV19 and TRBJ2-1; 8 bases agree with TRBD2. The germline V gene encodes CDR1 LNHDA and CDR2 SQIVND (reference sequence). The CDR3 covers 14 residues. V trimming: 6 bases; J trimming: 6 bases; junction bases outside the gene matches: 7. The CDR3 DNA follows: TGTGCCAGTAGCCCTCGGGGGGGCGGCAATGAGCAGTTCTTC. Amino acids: CASSPRGGGNEQFF.